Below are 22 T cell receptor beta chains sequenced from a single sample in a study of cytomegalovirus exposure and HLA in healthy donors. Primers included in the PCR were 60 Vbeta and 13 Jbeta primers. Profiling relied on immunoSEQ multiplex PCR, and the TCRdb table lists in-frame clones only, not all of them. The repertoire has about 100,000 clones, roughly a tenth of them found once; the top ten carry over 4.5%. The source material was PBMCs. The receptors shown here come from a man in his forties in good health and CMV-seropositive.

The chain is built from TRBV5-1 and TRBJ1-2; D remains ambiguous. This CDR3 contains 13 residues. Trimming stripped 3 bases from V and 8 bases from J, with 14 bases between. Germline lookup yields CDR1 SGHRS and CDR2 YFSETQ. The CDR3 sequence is CASSSTPALGYTF. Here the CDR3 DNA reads TGCGCCAGCAGCTCGACACCGGCGCTGGGCTACACCTTC.

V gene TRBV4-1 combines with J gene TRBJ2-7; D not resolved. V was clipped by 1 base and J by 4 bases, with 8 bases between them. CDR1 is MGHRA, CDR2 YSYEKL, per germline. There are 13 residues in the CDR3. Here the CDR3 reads CASSQAHRYEQYF. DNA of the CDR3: TGCGCCAGCAGCCAAGCTCACCGGTACGAGCAGTACTTC.

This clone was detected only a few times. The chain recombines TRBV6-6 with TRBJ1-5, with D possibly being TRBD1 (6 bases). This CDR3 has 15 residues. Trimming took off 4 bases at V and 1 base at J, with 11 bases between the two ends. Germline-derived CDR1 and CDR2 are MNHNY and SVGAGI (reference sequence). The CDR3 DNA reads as TGTGCCAGCAGTTTCAGGGGTGGAAGCAATCAGCCCCAGCATTTT. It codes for CASSFRGGSNQPQHF.

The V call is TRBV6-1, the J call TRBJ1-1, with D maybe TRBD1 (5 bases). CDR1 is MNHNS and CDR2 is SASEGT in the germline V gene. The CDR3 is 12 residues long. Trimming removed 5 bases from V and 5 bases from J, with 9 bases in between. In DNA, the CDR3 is TGTGCCAGCAGTTTACAGGTAACTGAAGCTTTCTTT. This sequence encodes CASSLQVTEAFF.

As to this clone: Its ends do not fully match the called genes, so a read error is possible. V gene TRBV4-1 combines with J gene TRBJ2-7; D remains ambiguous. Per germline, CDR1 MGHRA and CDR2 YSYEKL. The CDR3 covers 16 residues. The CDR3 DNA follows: TGCGCCAGCAGCCCCCCGATTACGTCAAGCTCCTACGGGCAGTACTTC. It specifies CASSPPITSSSYGQYF.

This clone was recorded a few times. Here the CDR3 DNA reads TGTGCCAGCAGTCCTTCAGGGACCTACGAGCAGTACTTC. It is translated as CASSPSGTYEQYF. The rearrangement joins TRBV7-2 to TRBJ2-7; weak D call: TRBD1 (5 bases). The germline CDR1 and CDR2 sequences are SGHTA and FQGNSA. This CDR3 contains 13 residues. V was cut by 6 bases and J by 2 bases, with 11 bases left in between. Based on the CDR3 plus reference TRBV7-2 and TRBJ2-7, the full variable domain is GAGVSQSPSNKVTEKGKDVELRCDPISGHTALYWYRQSLGQGLEFLIYFQGNSAPDKSGLPSDRFSAERTGGSVSTLTIQRTQQEDSAVYLCASSPSGTYEQYFGPGTRLTVT.

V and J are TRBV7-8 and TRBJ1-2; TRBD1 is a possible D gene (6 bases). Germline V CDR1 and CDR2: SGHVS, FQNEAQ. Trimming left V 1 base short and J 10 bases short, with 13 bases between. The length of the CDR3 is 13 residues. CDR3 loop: CASSLDTGRDYTF. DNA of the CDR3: TGTGCCAGCAGCTTAGATACAGGGAGGGACTACACCTTC.

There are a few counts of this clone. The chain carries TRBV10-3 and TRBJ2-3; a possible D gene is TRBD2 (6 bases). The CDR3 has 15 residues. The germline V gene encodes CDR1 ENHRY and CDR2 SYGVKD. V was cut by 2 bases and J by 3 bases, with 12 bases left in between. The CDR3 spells CAISETGLSTDTQYF. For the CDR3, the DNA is TGTGCCATCAGTGAGACGGGACTTTCAACAGATACGCAGTATTTT.

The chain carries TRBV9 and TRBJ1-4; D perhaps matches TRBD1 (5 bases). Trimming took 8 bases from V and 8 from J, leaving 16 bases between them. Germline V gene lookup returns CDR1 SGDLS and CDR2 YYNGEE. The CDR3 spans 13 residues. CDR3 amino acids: CARSSTGGEKLFF. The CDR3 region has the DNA TGTGCCAGAAGCTCTACCGGGGGAGAAAAACTGTTTTTT. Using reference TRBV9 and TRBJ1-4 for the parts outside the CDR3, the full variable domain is DSGVTQTPKHLITATGQRVTLRCSPRSGDLSVYWYQQSLDQGLQFLIQYYNGEERAKGNILERFSAQQFPDLHSELNLSSLELGDSALYFCARSSTGGEKLFFGSGTQLSVL.

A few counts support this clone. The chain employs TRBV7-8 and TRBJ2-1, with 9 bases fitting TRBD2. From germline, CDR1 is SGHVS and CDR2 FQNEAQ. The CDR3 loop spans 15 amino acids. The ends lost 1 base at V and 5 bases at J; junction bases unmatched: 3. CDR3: CASSLGGRGNNEQFF. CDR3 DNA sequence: TGTGCCAGCAGCTTAGGCGGGAGGGGCAACAATGAGCAGTTCTTC.

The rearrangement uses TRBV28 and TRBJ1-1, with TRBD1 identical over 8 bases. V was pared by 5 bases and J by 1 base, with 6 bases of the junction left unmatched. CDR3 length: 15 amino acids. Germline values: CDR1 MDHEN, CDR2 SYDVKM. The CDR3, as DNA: TGTGCCAGCAGTCCGAGGACAGGGTGGAACACTGAAGCTTTCTTT. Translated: CASSPRTGWNTEAFF.

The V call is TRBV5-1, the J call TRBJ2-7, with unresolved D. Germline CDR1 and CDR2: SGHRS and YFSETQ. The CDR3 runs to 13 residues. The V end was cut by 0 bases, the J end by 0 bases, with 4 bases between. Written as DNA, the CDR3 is TGCGCCAGCAGCTTGGCCGGCTCCTACGAGCAGTACTTC. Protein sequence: CASSLAGSYEQYF.

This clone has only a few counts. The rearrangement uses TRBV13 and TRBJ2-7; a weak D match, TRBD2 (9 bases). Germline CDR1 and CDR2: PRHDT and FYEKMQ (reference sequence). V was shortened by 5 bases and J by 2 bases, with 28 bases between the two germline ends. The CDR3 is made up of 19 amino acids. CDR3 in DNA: TGTGCCAGCAGCGCAGGGGACAGGCCGGTAGCGGGAGCACCCTACGAGCAGTACTTC. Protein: CASSAGDRPVAGAPYEQYF.

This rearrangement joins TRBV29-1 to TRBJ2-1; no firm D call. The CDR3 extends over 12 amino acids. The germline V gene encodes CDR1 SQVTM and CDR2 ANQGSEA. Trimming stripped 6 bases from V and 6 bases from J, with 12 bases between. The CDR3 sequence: CSVAVPRNEQFF. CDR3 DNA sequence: TGCAGCGTGGCGGTCCCTCGCAATGAGCAGTTCTTC.

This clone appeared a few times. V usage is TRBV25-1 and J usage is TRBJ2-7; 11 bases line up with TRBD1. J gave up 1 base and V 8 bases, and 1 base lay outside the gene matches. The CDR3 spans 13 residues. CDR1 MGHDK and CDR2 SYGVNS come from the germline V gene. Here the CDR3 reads CASRDRGSYEQYF. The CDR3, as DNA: TGTGCCAGCCGGGACAGGGGGTCCTACGAGCAGTACTTC.

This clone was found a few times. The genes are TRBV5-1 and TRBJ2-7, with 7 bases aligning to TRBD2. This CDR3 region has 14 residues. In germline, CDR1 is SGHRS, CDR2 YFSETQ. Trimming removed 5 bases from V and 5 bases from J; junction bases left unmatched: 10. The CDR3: CASSRRGAGNEQYF. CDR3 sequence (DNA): TGCGCCAGCAGTCGCCGGGGAGCGGGGAACGAGCAGTACTTC.

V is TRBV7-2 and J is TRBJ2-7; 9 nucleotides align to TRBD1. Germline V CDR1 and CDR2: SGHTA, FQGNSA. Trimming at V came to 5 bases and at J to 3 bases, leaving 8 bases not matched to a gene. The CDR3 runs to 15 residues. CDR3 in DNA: TGTGCCAGCAGCGTCCCCGGGACAGGGTTCTACGAGCAGTACTTC. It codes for CASSVPGTGFYEQYF. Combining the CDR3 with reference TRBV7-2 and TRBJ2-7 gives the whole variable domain GAGVSQSPSNKVTEKGKDVELRCDPISGHTALYWYRQSLGQGLEFLIYFQGNSAPDKSGLPSDRFSAERTGGSVSTLTIQRTQQEDSAVYLCASSVPGTGFYEQYFGPGTRLTVT.

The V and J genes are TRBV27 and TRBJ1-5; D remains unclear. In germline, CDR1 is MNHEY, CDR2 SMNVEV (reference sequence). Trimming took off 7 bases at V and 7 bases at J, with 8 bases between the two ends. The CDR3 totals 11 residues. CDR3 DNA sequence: TGTGCCAGCACCCCCAGGCAGCCCCAGCATTTT. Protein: CASTPRQPQHF.

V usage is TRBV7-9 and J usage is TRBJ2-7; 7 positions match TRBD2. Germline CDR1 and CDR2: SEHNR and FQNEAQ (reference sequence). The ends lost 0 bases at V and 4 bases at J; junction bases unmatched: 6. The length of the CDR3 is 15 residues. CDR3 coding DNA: TGTGCCAGCAGCTTAGCGGGAGGGCCCAAGTACGAGCAGTACTTC. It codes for CASSLAGGPKYEQYF.

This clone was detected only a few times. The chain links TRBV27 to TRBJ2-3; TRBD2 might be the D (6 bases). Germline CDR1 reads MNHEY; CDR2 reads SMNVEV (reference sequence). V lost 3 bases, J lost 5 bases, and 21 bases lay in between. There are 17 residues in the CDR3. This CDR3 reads CASSFSPGRPGVDTQYF. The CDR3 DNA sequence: TGTGCCAGCAGTTTTTCCCCGGGTAGGCCGGGGGTAGATACGCAGTATTTT.

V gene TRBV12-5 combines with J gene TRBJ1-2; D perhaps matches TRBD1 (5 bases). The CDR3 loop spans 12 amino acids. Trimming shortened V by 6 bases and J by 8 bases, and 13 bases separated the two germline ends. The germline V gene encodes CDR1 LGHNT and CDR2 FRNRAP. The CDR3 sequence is CASGIGGAGYTF. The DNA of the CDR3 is TGTGCTAGTGGGATAGGTGGGGCCGGCTACACCTTC.

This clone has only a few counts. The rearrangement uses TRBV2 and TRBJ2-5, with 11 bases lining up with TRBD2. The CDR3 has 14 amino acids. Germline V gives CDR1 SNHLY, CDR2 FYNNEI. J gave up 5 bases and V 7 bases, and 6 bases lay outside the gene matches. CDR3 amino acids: CASTRLAGWETQYF. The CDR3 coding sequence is TGTGCCAGCACCAGACTAGCGGGGTGGGAGACCCAGTACTTC.